A selection of T cell receptor beta chains follows, all from one sample in a study of T cells after yellow fever vaccination. TCRdb independently ran MiXCR on the 5' RACE reads; one entry per CDR3 protein. The profile shows approximately 330,000 distinct CDR3 sequences, around 13% of them singletons. The input for sequencing was CD4+ T cells sorted from PBMCs, taken 15 days after the yellow fever booster vaccination. These receptors all stem from a man younger than 35 who received the YFV17D yellow fever vaccine. CDR3s include the opening cysteine and the closing phenylalanine or tryptophan. The D gene is left open where the match is weak. The size entry is marked missing in some rows and otherwise reads once, few, many or a size class.

clone_size	d_call	v_call	j_call	cdr3_aa	cdr3_nt
many	TRBD1	TRBV3-1	TRBJ1-1	CASSVGGYTEAFF	TGTGCCAGCTCCGTAGGGGGCTATACTGAAGCTTTCTTT
NA	NA	TRBV5-4	TRBJ2-2	CASSELPTGELFF	TGTGCCAGCAGCGAGCTCCCCACCGGGGAGCTGTTTTTT
NA	NA	TRBV20-1	TRBJ2-2	CSASDSSNTGELFF	TGCAGTGCTTCCGACTCCTCGAACACCGGGGAGCTGTTTTTT
NA	NA	TRBV4-3	TRBJ1-3	CASSQEGSSGNTIYF	TGCGCCAGCAGCCAAGAAGGGTCCTCTGGAAACACCATATATTTT
NA	NA	TRBV24-1	TRBJ2-1	CATSDTLRQPSTSYNEQFF	TGTGCCACCAGTGATACACTCCGGCAGCCCTCCACCTCCTACAATGAGCAGTTCTTC
NA	NA	TRBV7-2	TRBJ2-5	CASRPRDGWETQYF	TGTGCCAGCAGACCAAGGGACGGGTGGGAGACCCAGTACTTC
NA	NA	TRBV28	TRBJ1-3	CASSRGGAAGNTIYF	TGTGCCAGCAGTCGGGGGGGCGCAGCAGGAAACACCATATATTTT
few	NA	TRBV2	TRBJ2-2	CASNSGTGELFF	TGTGCCAGCAATAGCGGCACCGGGGAGCTGTTTTTT
few	TRBD1	TRBV5-1	TRBJ2-3	CASSLERGPDTQYF	TGCGCCAGCAGCTTGGAGAGGGGGCCAGATACGCAGTATTTT
few	NA	TRBV4-1	TRBJ1-1	CASSQLGLWYAFF	TGCGCCAGCAGCCAGCTGGGTCTATGGTACGCTTTCTTT
NA	NA	TRBV12-3/TRBV12-4	TRBJ1-1	CASSFSDRNTEAFF	TGTGCCAGCAGTTTTTCAGACAGGAACACTGAAGCTTTCTTT
few	TRBD2	TRBV4-3	TRBJ2-3	CASSPWGSGGRNTQYF	TGCGCCAGCAGCCCCTGGGGTAGCGGGGGTCGGAATACGCAGTATTTT
NA	NA	TRBV7-9	TRBJ2-5	CASSPRGTALYF	TGTGCCAGCAGCCCCCGGGGGACCGCCCTTTACTTC
NA	NA	TRBV18	TRBJ1-6	CASGQSSYNSPLHF	TGTGCCAGTGGACAGAGCTCCTATAATTCACCCCTCCACTTT
NA	TRBD1	TRBV7-7	TRBJ2-5	CASSPLGQGRETQYF	TGTGCCAGCAGCCCGTTGGGACAGGGTAGAGAGACCCAGTACTTC
few	TRBD1	TRBV29-1	TRBJ2-2	CSVETGAGELFF	TGCAGCGTTGAGACAGGGGCCGGGGAGCTGTTTTTT
few	TRBD1	TRBV11-1	TRBJ2-5	CASSWSGTGKETQYF	TGTGCCAGCAGCTGGTCCGGGACAGGGAAAGAGACCCAGTACTTC
NA	NA	TRBV7-2	TRBJ2-2	CATLAAIQRPNTGELFF	TGTGCCACCCTCGCGGCGATCCAGAGACCGAACACCGGGGAGCTGTTTTTT
NA	NA	TRBV7-9	TRBJ2-3	CASSLMGADTQYF	TGTGCCAGCAGCTTAATGGGGGCAGATACGCAGTATTTT
NA	NA	TRBV4-3	TRBJ2-1	CASSPAGGGIGGDNEQFF	TGCGCCAGCAGCCCGGCCGGTGGAGGAATCGGGGGAGACAATGAGCAGTTCTTC
NA	TRBD1	TRBV5-1	TRBJ2-1	CASSIWDSAYGEQFF	TGCGCCAGCAGCATATGGGACAGCGCCTACGGCGAGCAGTTCTTC
NA	NA	TRBV2	TRBJ1-2	CASSDRWGAHGYTF	TGTGCCAGCAGTGACCGGTGGGGGGCTCATGGCTACACCTTC
NA	NA	TRBV5-4	TRBJ2-5	CASSPRGRGGLETQYF	TGTGCCAGCAGCCCCCGTGGTCGAGGGGGGCTAGAGACCCAGTACTTC
NA	NA	TRBV11-3	TRBJ2-3	CASSLLGGTQYF	TGTGCCAGCAGCTTGCTCGGTGGTACGCAGTATTTT
few	NA	TRBV12-3/TRBV12-4	TRBJ2-1	CASSLMLYDEQFF	TGTGCCAGCAGTTTGATGCTCTATGATGAGCAGTTCTTC
NA	NA	TRBV5-1	TRBJ1-1	CASSPNSGNTEAFF	TGCGCCAGCAGCCCAAACTCGGGGAACACTGAAGCTTTCTTT
many	NA	TRBV5-1	TRBJ2-7	CASSQADRPPGEQYF	TGCGCCAGCAGCCAAGCTGACAGGCCCCCCGGGGAGCAGTACTTC
NA	NA	TRBV12-3/TRBV12-4	TRBJ1-1	CASSRGEMNTEAFF	TGTGCCAGCAGTCGCGGGGAGATGAACACTGAAGCTTTCTTT
NA	NA	TRBV9	TRBJ2-3	CASSSRSLITDTQYF	TGTGCCAGCAGCAGTAGGAGCCTAATCACAGATACGCAGTATTTT
many	NA	TRBV5-6	TRBJ1-3	CASSVTGPTSGNTIYF	TGTGCCAGCAGCGTTACGGGACCGACCTCTGGAAACACCATATATTTT
NA	TRBD2	TRBV19	TRBJ2-5	CASSPHSPGGLETQYF	TGTGCCAGTAGTCCTCACTCCCCGGGAGGGTTAGAGACCCAGTACTTC
few	TRBD2	TRBV5-5	TRBJ2-3	CASSLQTGGPYTQYF	TGTGCCAGCAGCTTGCAGACGGGGGGGCCATATACGCAGTATTTT
NA	TRBD1	TRBV5-1	TRBJ1-4	CASSDGTGGEKLFF	TGCGCCAGCAGCGATGGGACAGGTGGAGAAAAACTGTTTTTT
NA	TRBD2	TRBV6-5	TRBJ2-3	CASSYSVSQRGGSDTQYF	TGTGCCAGCAGTTACTCGGTTTCCCAGCGGGGGGGTTCAGATACGCAGTATTTT
NA	NA	TRBV4-3	TRBJ2-3	CASSQGPWEDTDTQYF	TGCGCCAGCAGCCAAGGGCCTTGGGAGGACACAGATACGCAGTATTTT
few	NA	TRBV6-6	TRBJ1-1	CASSYDLRRGNTEAFF	TGTGCCAGCAGTTACGATTTAAGAAGGGGGAACACTGAAGCTTTCTTT
few	NA	TRBV2	TRBJ2-3	CASSATSNRQYF	TGTGCCAGCAGCGCAACTAGTAACCGGCAGTATTTT
few	NA	TRBV7-2	TRBJ1-5	CASSSDRGGNQPQHF	TGTGCCAGCAGCTCCGATCGGGGGGGCAATCAGCCCCAGCATTTT
NA	NA	TRBV18	TRBJ2-1	CASSPTDHEQFF	TGTGCCAGCTCACCCACTGACCATGAGCAGTTCTTC
NA	NA	TRBV9	TRBJ2-5	CASSVSSGETQYF	TGTGCCAGCAGCGTCTCGAGCGGGGAGACCCAGTACTTC
NA	NA	TRBV5-1	TRBJ2-3	CASSPRSVDTQYF	TGCGCCAGCAGCCCACGGTCAGTAGATACGCAGTATTTT
many	TRBD1	TRBV12-3/TRBV12-4	TRBJ1-2	CASEGAEGYTF	TGTGCCAGCGAGGGGGCTGAGGGCTACACCTTC
few	TRBD1	TRBV27	TRBJ2-4	CASSPQGRRNIQYF	TGTGCCAGCAGTCCACAGGGGCGTAGGAACATTCAGTACTTC
NA	NA	TRBV14	TRBJ2-5	CASSQARGSQYF	TGTGCCAGCAGCCAAGCCCGGGGGTCCCAGTACTTC
NA	NA	TRBV5-1	TRBJ2-7	CASSYGRGERDEQYF	TGCGCCAGCAGCTATGGACGGGGTGAGAGAGACGAGCAGTACTTC
NA	NA	TRBV20-1	TRBJ1-1	CSVPYEQNTEAFF	TGCAGTGTCCCTTATGAGCAGAACACTGAAGCTTTCTTT
NA	NA	TRBV19	TRBJ2-7	CASSTWLPGSSYEQYF	TGTGCCAGTAGCACTTGGCTGCCAGGGAGCTCCTACGAGCAGTACTTC